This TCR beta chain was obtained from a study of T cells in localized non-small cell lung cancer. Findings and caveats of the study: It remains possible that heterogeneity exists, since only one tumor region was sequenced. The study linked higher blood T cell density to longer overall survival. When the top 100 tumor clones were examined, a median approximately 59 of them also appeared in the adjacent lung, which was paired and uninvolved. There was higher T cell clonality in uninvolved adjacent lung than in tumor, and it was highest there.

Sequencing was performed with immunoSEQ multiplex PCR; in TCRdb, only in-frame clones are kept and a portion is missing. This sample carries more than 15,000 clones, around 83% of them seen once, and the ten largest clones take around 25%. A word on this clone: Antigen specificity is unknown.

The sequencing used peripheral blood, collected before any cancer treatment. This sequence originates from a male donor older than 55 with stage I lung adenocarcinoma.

CDR3 DNA: TGTGCCAGCAGTGGGGGGGACGCTTACTCTGGAAACACCATATATTTT. This codes for CASSGGDAYSGNTIYF. The chain is built from TRBV28 and TRBJ1-3; D is perhaps TRBD1 (5 bases). V lost 5 bases to trimming and J lost 0 bases, with 14 bases between them. Germline V CDR1 and CDR2: MDHEN, SYDVKM. There are 16 residues in the CDR3.